Listed below are T cell receptor beta chains from one sample, sequenced in a study of cytomegalovirus exposure and HLA in healthy donors. The data were produced by immunoSEQ multiplex PCR, yet TCRdb's version contains in-frame clones alone and is incomplete. The data hold 95,000 to 100,000 clones, with approximately 77% observed a single time. Input material: PBMCs. Source of these receptors: a female donor in good health and CMV-seronegative. Both conserved end residues are part of each CDR3. Each record gives: J gene, D gene, clone size, V gene, CDR3 protein, CDR3 DNA. D genes are given only for firm matches. Size is stated for part of the rows, as once, few or many counts, or as a class when the clone is expanded.

>TRBJ2-5|.|.|TRBV27
CASSLWGHSYQETQYF
TGTGCCAGCAGTTTATGGGGGCACTCGTACCAAGAGACCCAGTACTTC
>TRBJ1-2|.|.|TRBV25-1
CASSGQTYYGYTF
TGTGCCAGCAGCGGACAGACCTACTATGGCTACACCTTC
>TRBJ2-1|TRBD2|.|TRBV18
CASSPPGRTYNEQFF
TGTGCCAGCTCACCCCCCGGGAGGACCTACAATGAGCAGTTCTTC
>TRBJ2-1|.|.|TRBV19
CASSIGRNEQFF
TGTGCCAGTAGTATAGGGAGGAATGAGCAGTTCTTC
>TRBJ2-3|.|few|TRBV5-6
CASSETGTEARTDTQYF
TGTGCCAGCAGCGAAACCGGGACTGAAGCTCGCACAGATACGCAGTATTTT
>TRBJ2-1|.|.|TRBV9
CASRVSRNNEQFF
TGTGCCAGCCGGGTTAGCCGGAACAATGAGCAGTTCTTC
>TRBJ2-5|TRBD2|.|TRBV2
CASRNTRRGDQETQYF
TGTGCCAGCAGAAACACTAGGCGGGGGGACCAAGAGACCCAGTACTTC
>TRBJ2-7|.|.|TRBV7-8
CASSLSSLDRDYYEQYF
TGTGCCAGCAGCTTATCTTCTCTGGACAGGGACTACTACGAGCAGTACTTC
>TRBJ2-3|TRBD1|.|TRBV11-2
CASSRGGSTDTQYF
TGTGCCAGCAGCCGAGGGGGCAGCACAGATACGCAGTATTTT
>TRBJ2-2|.|.|TRBV4-1
CASSRYASVADSGELFF
TGCGCCAGCAGCCGTTATGCTAGCGTTGCCGACTCCGGGGAGCTGTTTTTT
>TRBJ1-1|.|.|TRBV30
CAWNRLNTEAFF
TGTGCCTGGAACAGGTTGAACACTGAAGCTTTCTTT
>TRBJ1-4|.|.|TRBV19
CASSIMRSATNEKLFF
TGTGCCAGTAGTATCATGAGAAGTGCAACTAATGAAAAACTGTTTTTT